The present entry profiles one T cell receptor beta chain with its context. Its specificity is unknown. The sample belongs to a study of monozygotic twins with inflammatory bowel disease. General study findings and limits: IBD patients had lower TCRbeta diversity (inverse Simpson) than healthy co-twins. The data did not back a single strong IBD-associated clonotype or signal.

There are 13 residues in the CDR3. In germline, CDR1 is SGHRS, CDR2 YFSETQ. Each UMI harboured a 6-nucleotide sample barcode and was appended via template switching. Both the TCRalpha cDNA and the TCRbeta cDNA were taken through two nested PCRs, lasting roughly 16 and 10 cycles. Using the 5' RACE reads, TCRdb records one entry per CDR3 protein without DNA. The table counts approximately 400,000 distinct CDR3 sequences; 2% to 3% lies in the top ten. Sequencing was performed on blood. V and J are TRBV5-1 and TRBJ2-7. The clonotype comes from a human donor with ulcerative colitis or Crohn's disease, or a healthy co-twin of an affected twin (not recorded which). This chain's CDR3 is CASSSTYSYEQYF.